This T cell receptor beta chain derives from a study of shared clonotypes between healthy human individuals. Findings of the study overall: Donor clonotype sharing was expected to depend on sequencing depth.

A word on this clone: Its antigen is as yet unknown.

CDR3 length: 15 residues. V lost 0 bases and J 0 bases, leaving 9 bases between the germline ends. Germline lookup yields CDR1 SGHRS and CDR2 YFSETQ. For each subset, genomic DNA was distributed in equal portions over several immunoSEQ plates. The input for sorted-subset replicate PCRs was around 0.2 ug DNA, around 27,000 T cell genomes. Measured with immunoSEQ multiplex PCR; TCRdb has only the in-frame clones, and not every one. The table lists over a million clones, around 98.5% of them singletons. The chain recombines TRBV5-1 with TRBJ1-1; D is uncertain. The source of this sequence is a man aged 25-40 years in good health. Specimen: naive CD4+ T cells sorted from blood. Subset given: CD45RA+ positively selected. CDR3 protein: CASSLVGMMNTEAFF. The CDR3 DNA is TGCGCCAGCAGCTTGGTAGGGATGATGAACACTGAAGCTTTCTTT.